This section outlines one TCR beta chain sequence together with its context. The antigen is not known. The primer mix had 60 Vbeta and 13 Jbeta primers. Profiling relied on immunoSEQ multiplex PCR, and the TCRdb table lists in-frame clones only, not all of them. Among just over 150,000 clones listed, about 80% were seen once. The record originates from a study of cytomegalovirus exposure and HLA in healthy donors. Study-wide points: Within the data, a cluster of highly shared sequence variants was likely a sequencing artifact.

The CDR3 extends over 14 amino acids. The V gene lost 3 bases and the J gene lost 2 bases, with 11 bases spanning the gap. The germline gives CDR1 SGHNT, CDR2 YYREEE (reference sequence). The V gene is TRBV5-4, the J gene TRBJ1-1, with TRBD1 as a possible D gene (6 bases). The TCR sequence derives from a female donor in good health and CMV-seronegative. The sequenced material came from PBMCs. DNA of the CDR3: TGTGCCAGCAGCTCGAACAGGGCCAACACTGAAGCTTTCTTT. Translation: CASSSNRANTEAFF.